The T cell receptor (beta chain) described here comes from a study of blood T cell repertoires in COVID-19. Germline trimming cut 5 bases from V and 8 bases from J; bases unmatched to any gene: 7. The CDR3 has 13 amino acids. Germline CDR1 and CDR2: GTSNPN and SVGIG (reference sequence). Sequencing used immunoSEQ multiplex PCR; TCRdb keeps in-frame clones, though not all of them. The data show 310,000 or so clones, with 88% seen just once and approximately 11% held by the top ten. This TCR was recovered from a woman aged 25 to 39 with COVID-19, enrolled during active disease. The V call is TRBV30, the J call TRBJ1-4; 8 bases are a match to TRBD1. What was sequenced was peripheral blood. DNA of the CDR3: TGTGCCTGGGCCGGACAGGGTCAAGAAAAACTGTTTTTT. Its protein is CAWAGQGQEKLFF. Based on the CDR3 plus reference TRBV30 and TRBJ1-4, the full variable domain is SQTIHQWPATLVQPVGSPLSLECTVEGTSNPNLYWYRQAAGRGLQLLFYSVGIGQISSEVPQNLSASRPQDRQFILSSKKLLLSDSGFYLCAWAGQGQEKLFFGSGTQLSVL.